This TCR beta chain derives from a study of siplizumab effects on memory and regulatory T cells. Comment on this clone: Its antigen is not identified.

Sequenced by immunoSEQ multiplex PCR; TCRdb stores in-frame clones only, minus some. The table includes about 26,000 clones, more than 65% detected once. Donor pairs, a few in total, had unstimulated naive, memory, effector memory and TEMRA subsets sequenced. Germline lookup yields CDR1 SGHTA and CDR2 FQGNSA. This CDR3 spans 15 amino acids. V was shortened by 1 base and J by 3 bases, with 10 bases between the two germline ends. Regarding the study as a whole: The diversity of naive T cells seemed greater than that of memory cells, and their alloresponse contribution seemed major. Sequences that were alloreactive and traceable to unstimulated CD4+ memory cells were significantly reduced by siplizumab. Treg-derived clones made up an average of roughly 70% of mappable alloreactive CD4+ clones with siplizumab and 25% to 30% in controls.

The specimen sequenced was memory CD4+ T cells sorted from blood. J is TRBJ2-1 and V is TRBV7-2; D is unclear. This sequence originates from a human donor in good health. The CDR3 DNA is TGTGCCAGCAGCTTAGACGGTCCAGGCTACAATGAGCAGTTCTTC. It is translated as CASSLDGPGYNEQFF. Filled out from reference TRBV7-2 and TRBJ2-1, the complete variable domain reads GAGVSQSPSNKVTEKGKDVELRCDPISGHTALYWYRQSLGQGLEFLIYFQGNSAPDKSGLPSDRFSAERTGGSVSTLTIQRTQQEDSAVYLCASSLDGPGYNEQFFGPGTRLTVL.